This T cell receptor beta chain was identified during a study of beta chain features in type 1 diabetes. This clone has just a few counts. Its antigen is still unknown. The study's findings and limits: All four CD4+ subsets of Type 1 diabetes patients contained TCRB CDR3s that were moderately but significantly shorter. Reduced insertions and increased deletions marked VDJ junctions in type 1 diabetes patients. Amplification by PCR could prefer shorter templates, with the same effect in patients and controls.

The CDR3 is made up of 15 amino acids. Of the isolated RNA, all was reverse transcribed, and so the sequenced material was expressed TCRB transcripts. Data came from immunoSEQ multiplex PCR; TCRdb stores just in-frame clones and leaves some out. The sample lists some 100,000 clones; 40% were seen once. The source is a woman under 30 in good health. The chain is built from TRBV21-1 and TRBJ1-1. TRBV21-1 is noted as a pseudogene. Material for sequencing was stem cell memory CD4+ T cells from blood. The CDR3 loop reads CASSKSPGVKTEAFF. DNA for the CDR3: TGTGCCAGCAGCAAGTCCCCGGGAGTGAAGACTGAAGCTTTCTTT.